This passage covers 3 T cell receptor beta chains from one sample sequenced in a study of T-cell memory formation after mild COVID-19. One entry per CDR3 protein, called by TCRdb with MiXCR from the 5' RACE reads. The data show fewer than 150,000 distinct CDR3 sequences, 11% to 15% seen once. The specimen sequenced was PBMCs or a T cell subset sorted from them (not recorded which). The source is an adult woman who had mild COVID-19 (a few samples of this study predate the infection). Cell type and time point are not known.

The V and J genes are TRBV27 and TRBJ2-2, with D hard to call. Germline CDR1 MNHEY, CDR2 SMNVEV (reference sequence). This CDR3 is built from 13 residues. V lost 4 bases and J 4 bases, leaving 7 bases between the germline ends. The CDR3 bases are TGTGCCAGCAGTTATTACCCCACCGGGGAGCTGTTTTTT. Its protein is CASSYYPTGELFF.

The chain is built from TRBV9 and TRBJ2-1; 7 bases agree with TRBD1. Germline values: CDR1 SGDLS, CDR2 YYNGEE. The ends lost 4 bases at V and 4 bases at J; junction bases unmatched: 8. The CDR3 has 15 amino acids. CDR3 coding DNA: TGTGCCAGCAGCCCCACAGGGGATCAATACAATGAGCAGTTCTTC. As protein: CASSPTGDQYNEQFF.

The chain carries TRBV7-6 and TRBJ1-3; D remains unclear. Trimming left V 4 bases short and J 0 bases short, with 19 bases between. The germline V gene encodes CDR1 SGHVS and CDR2 FNYEAQ. The CDR3 length is 18 residues. The CDR3 sequence is CASSSPIGRFPSGNTIYF. DNA of the CDR3: TGTGCCAGCAGCTCCCCCATTGGCAGATTTCCCTCTGGAAACACCATATATTTT.